A selection of T cell receptor beta chains follows, all from one sample in a study of CD8+ T cells in alopecia areata. Clones were read by immunoSEQ multiplex PCR, and TCRdb kept only the in-frame ones, dropping some. The table includes fewer than 200,000 clones, about 54% detected once. Sequenced here: CD4+ T cells sorted from blood, sampled at approximately week 60, from a patient treated with tofacitinib. The receptors originated from a human donor with alopecia areata. The CDR3 runs from the conserved cysteine through the conserved F or W. Fields, in order: V gene, CDR3 protein.

>TRBV10-3
CAISESGQPETQYF
>TRBV18
CASSREPGVYTF
>TRBV29-1
CSVADGTGEEEQYF
>TRBV10-3
CAISRATEQFF
>TRBV9
CASSATAGGYNSPLHF
>TRBV29-1
CSASTGTGTEAFF
>TRBV29-1
CSVGPGTQSGELFF
>TRBV11-2
CASSPGGQGDQETQYF
>TRBV30
CAWSVSGPSGETQYF
>TRBV4-2
CASSQEAGTSFGYTF
>TRBV29-1
CSVDSLPRYEQFF
>TRBV4-1
CASSPLQGRKPFGPQHF
>TRBV30
CAWRGIDRVGEQYF
>TRBV5-1
CASSLPGRIYGYTF
>TRBV28
CASTRGGANVLTF
>TRBV27
CASSLVGVGGNYGYTF
>TRBV5-1
CASSTGQPNTEAFF
>TRBV30
CAWGLWTEAFF
>TRBV6-1
CASSGPTQSEQYF
>TRBV27
CASSIGQGAYEQYF
>TRBV30
CAWSVLGGEQYF
>TRBV2
CASIRDKYTTQYF
>TRBV30
CAWSLVPMGANVLTF
>TRBV5-6
CASSFTSEQYF
>TRBV4-1
CASSQDGGAHIMNTEAFF
>TRBV25-1
CASSNRDRGSGANVLTF
>TRBV11-2
CASSLVDGLAFF
>TRBV7-9
CASSFLTGNYGYTF
>TRBV15
CATSRERQGAYEQYF
>TRBV6-6
CASSYSRRGGNEQFF
>TRBV7-9
CASSLGDSTDTQYF
>TRBV29-1
CSCGTGVTEAFF
>TRBV5-6
CASREERGPKTQYF
>TRBV7-9
CASSLGQGQQYF
>TRBV30
CAWSVSSGNTIYF
>TRBV6-5
CASRQTGGVTEAFF
>TRBV15
CATSRGDRTYEQYF
>TRBV6-5
CASSFGQVSGYTF
>TRBV29-1
CSVGETQYF
>TRBV30
CAWSRSGGMSGYTF
>TRBV25-1
CASLDKGEAFF
>TRBV4-1
CASSQDGRDYGYTF
>TRBV29-1
CSVEVIGAGTGELFF
>TRBV30
CAWSPDGTGELFF
>TRBV29-1
CSVDPSGSARVGYTF
>TRBV7-2
CASSWTGKDGYTF
>TRBV30
CAWSLKSGGYQETQYF
>TRBV19
CASRGNNYGYTF
>TRBV5-1
CASSLARQGTDTQYF
>TRBV7-9
CASSLYGTEAFF
>TRBV5-1
CASSLAGVGIQYF